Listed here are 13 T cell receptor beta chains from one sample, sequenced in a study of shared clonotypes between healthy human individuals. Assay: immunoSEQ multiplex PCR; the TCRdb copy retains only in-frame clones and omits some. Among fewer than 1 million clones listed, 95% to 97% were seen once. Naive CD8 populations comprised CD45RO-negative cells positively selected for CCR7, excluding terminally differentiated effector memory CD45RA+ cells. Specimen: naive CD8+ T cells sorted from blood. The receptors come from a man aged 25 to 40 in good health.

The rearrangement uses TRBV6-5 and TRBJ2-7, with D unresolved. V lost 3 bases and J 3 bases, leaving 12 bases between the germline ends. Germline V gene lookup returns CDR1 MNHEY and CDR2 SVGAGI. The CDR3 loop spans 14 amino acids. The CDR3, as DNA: TGTGCCAGCAGTTATGGGTCACATTACTACGAGCAGTACTTC. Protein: CASSYGSHYYEQYF.

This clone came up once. In DNA, the CDR3 is TGTGCCAGTAGTATTTCAGACACGGTGCATGGCTACACCTTC. It translates to CASSISDTVHGYTF. The rearrangement uses TRBV19 and TRBJ1-2, with no clear D. The CDR3 has 14 residues. Trimming removed 3 bases from V and 6 bases from J, with 14 bases in between. CDR1 is LNHDA and CDR2 is SQIVND in the germline V gene (reference sequence).

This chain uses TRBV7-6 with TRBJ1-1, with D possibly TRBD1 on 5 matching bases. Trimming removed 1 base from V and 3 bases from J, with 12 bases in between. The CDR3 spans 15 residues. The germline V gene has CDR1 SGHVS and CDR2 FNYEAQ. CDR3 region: CASSLGDSQYTEAFF. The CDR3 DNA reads TGTGCCAGCAGCTTAGGCGACAGCCAGTACACTGAAGCTTTCTTT.

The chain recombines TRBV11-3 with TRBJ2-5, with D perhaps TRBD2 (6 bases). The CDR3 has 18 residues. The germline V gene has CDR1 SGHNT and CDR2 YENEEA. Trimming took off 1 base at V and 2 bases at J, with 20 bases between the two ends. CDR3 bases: TGTGCCAGCAGCTTAGGCACACTAGCTGGACCCTCTCAAGAGACCCAGTACTTC. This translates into CASSLGTLAGPSQETQYF.

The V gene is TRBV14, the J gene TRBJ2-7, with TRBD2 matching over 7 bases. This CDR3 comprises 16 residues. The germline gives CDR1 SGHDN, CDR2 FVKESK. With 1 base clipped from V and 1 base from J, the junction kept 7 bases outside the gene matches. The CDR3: CASSQAPQGLSYEQYF. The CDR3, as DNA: TGTGCCAGCAGCCAAGCCCCGCAGGGACTATCCTACGAGCAGTACTTC. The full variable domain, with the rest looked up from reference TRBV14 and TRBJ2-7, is EAGVTQFPSHSVIEKGQTVTLRCDPISGHDNLYWYRRVMGKEIKFLLHFVKESKQDESGMPNNRFLAERTGGTYSTLKVQPAELEDSGVYFCASSQAPQGLSYEQYFGPGTRLTVT.

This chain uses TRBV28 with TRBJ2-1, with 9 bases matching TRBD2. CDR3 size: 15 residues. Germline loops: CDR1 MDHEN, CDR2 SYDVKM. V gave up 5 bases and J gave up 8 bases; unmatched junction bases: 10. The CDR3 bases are TGTGCCAGCAGTATACAAGGACTAGCGTTTGATGAGCAGTTCTTC. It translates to CASSIQGLAFDEQFF. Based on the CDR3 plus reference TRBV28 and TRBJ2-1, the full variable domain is DVKVTQSSRYLVKRTGEKVFLECVQDMDHENMFWYRQDPGLGLRLIYFSYDVKMKEKGDIPEGYSVSREKKERFSLILESASTNQTSMYLCASSIQGLAFDEQFFGPGTRLTVL.

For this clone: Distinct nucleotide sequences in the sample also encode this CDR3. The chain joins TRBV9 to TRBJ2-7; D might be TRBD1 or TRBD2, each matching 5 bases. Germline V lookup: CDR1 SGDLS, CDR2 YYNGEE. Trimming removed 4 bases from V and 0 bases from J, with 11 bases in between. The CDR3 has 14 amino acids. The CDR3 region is CASSPRDRSYEQYF. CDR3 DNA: TGTGCCAGCAGCCCAAGGGACCGCTCCTACGAGCAGTACTTC.

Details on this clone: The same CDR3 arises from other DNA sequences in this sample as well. The CDR3 DNA reads as TGCAGCGTTGATGGGACAAGCTACAATGAGCAGTTCTTC. Protein product: CSVDGTSYNEQFF. The chain employs TRBV29-1 and TRBJ2-1, with D possibly matching TRBD1 (6 bases). V was trimmed by 3 bases and J by 3 bases, leaving 9 bases between them. Per germline, CDR1 SQVTM and CDR2 ANQGSEA. The CDR3 length is 13 residues.

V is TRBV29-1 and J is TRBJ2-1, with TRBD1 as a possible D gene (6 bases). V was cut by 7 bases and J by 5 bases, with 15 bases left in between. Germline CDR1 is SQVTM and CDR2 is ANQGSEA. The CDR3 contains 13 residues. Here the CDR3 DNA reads TGCAGCGGGGGGCCCAGCCGCGACAATGAGCAGTTCTTC. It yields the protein CSGGPSRDNEQFF.

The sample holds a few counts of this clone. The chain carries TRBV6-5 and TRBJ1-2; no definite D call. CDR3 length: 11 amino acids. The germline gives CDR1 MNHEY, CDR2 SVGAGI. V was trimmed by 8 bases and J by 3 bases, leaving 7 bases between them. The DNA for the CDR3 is TGTGCCAGCGGGCAATACTATGGCTACACCTTC. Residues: CASGQYYGYTF.

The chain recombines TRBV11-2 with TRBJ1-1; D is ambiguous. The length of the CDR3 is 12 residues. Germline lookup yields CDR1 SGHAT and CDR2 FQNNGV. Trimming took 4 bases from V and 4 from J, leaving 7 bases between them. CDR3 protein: CASSSLVTEAFF. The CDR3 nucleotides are TGTGCCAGCAGCTCACTGGTCACTGAAGCTTTCTTT.

As DNA, the CDR3 is TGTGCCATCAGTGATTGGGACACTAACACAGATACGCAGTATTTT. Its protein product is CAISDWDTNTDTQYF. The V gene is TRBV10-3, the J gene TRBJ2-3; a possible D gene is TRBD1 (6 bases). The V gene's germline CDR1 is ENHRY and CDR2 SYGVKD. Trimming took off 3 bases at V and 2 bases at J, with 12 bases between the two ends. The CDR3 spans 15 residues.

The CDR3 loop reads CASSPQDAGLGEKLFF. The CDR3 DNA is TGCGCCAGCAGCCCCCAAGACGCAGGGCTCGGAGAAAAACTGTTTTTT. J is TRBJ1-4 and V is TRBV5-1, with D perhaps matching TRBD1 (5 bases). The CDR3 is 16 residues long. Germline V gives CDR1 SGHRS, CDR2 YFSETQ. Trimming took 4 bases from V and 8 from J, leaving 21 bases between them. Full variable domain (missing parts from reference TRBV5-1 and TRBJ1-4): KAGVTQTPRYLIKTRGQQVTLSCSPISGHRSVSWYQQTPGQGLQFLFEYFSETQRNKGNFPGRFSGRQFSNSRSEMNVSTLELGDSALYLCASSPQDAGLGEKLFFGSGTQLSVL.